Each of the 6 T cell receptor beta chains below was sequenced from the same sample in a study of blood T cell repertoires in COVID-19. The repertoire was sequenced with immunoSEQ multiplex PCR; TCRdb's copy has only in-frame clones and lacks some. This table holds more than 250,000 clones, 80% to 90% found once. The source material was PBMCs or T cells enriched from blood (not recorded which). All receptors derive from a man aged 25-45 years who had recovered from COVID-19.

V is TRBV9 and J is TRBJ2-2; tentative D call: TRBD2 (6 bases). CDR1 is SGDLS and CDR2 is YYNGEE in the germline V gene. The CDR3 contains 15 residues. The germline V and J ends were trimmed by 0 bases and 4 bases, with 10 bases remaining between them. CDR3 sequence: CASSVDGGFTGELFF. CDR3 sequence (DNA): TGTGCCAGCAGCGTAGACGGGGGTTTCACCGGGGAGCTGTTTTTT.

The chain uses TRBV5-6 and TRBJ1-1, with 8 bases aligning to TRBD1. This CDR3 contains 14 residues. Per the germline V gene, CDR1 is SGHDT and CDR2 is YYEEEE. Germline trimming cut 3 bases from V and 6 bases from J; bases unmatched to any gene: 7. In nucleotides, the CDR3 is TGTGCCAGCAGCTCCCGAGGACAGGGACCTGAAGCTTTCTTT. This codes for CASSSRGQGPEAFF.

The chain uses TRBV18 and TRBJ1-2; a possible D gene is TRBD1 (6 bases). The ends were cut back, 0 bases at V and 1 base at J, with 12 bases in the middle. In germline, CDR1 is KGHSH, CDR2 LQKENI. The CDR3 is made up of 16 amino acids. CDR3 nucleotide sequence: TGTGCCAGCTCACCACCTAGTACAGGGAATAACTATGGCTACACCTTC. As protein: CASSPPSTGNNYGYTF.

The chain joins TRBV5-5 to TRBJ1-5; 7 bases fit TRBD1. Germline V gene data show CDR1 as SGHKS and CDR2 as YYEKEE (reference sequence). The CDR3 is 16 amino acids. V lost 3 bases, J lost 0 bases, and 6 bases stayed unmatched. CDR3 loop: CASSWGQTNSNQPQHF. CDR3 nucleotides: TGTGCCAGCAGCTGGGGACAGACAAATAGCAATCAGCCCCAGCATTTT.

This clone was seen just once. This rearrangement joins TRBV5-4 to TRBJ1-1; 10 nucleotides agree with TRBD1. With 5 bases clipped from V and 1 base from J, the junction kept 11 bases outside the gene matches. Germline V gene sequence: CDR1 SGHNT, CDR2 YYREEE (reference sequence). The CDR3 is 17 residues long. CDR3 sequence: CASSLPTGGVRNTEAFF. CDR3 coding DNA: TGTGCCAGCAGTTTACCGACAGGGGGCGTAAGGAACACTGAAGCTTTCTTT. The full variable domain, in which reference TRBV5-4 and TRBJ1-1 provide the parts outside the CDR3, is ETGVTQSPTHLIKTRGQQVTLRCSSQSGHNTVSWYQQALGQGPQFIFQYYREEENGRGNFPPRFSGLQFPNYSSELNVNALELDDSALYLCASSLPTGGVRNTEAFFGQGTRLTVV.

This chain joins TRBV19 and TRBJ2-1, with TRBD2 matching 7 bases. V lost 5 bases to trimming and J lost 9 bases; unmatched junction nucleotides: 10. The CDR3 consists of 14 residues. Germline V gives CDR1 LNHDA, CDR2 SQIVND (reference sequence). This chain's CDR3 is CASSSQAGTFEQFF. The CDR3 DNA is TGTGCCAGTAGTTCCCAAGCGGGGACCTTTGAGCAGTTCTTC.